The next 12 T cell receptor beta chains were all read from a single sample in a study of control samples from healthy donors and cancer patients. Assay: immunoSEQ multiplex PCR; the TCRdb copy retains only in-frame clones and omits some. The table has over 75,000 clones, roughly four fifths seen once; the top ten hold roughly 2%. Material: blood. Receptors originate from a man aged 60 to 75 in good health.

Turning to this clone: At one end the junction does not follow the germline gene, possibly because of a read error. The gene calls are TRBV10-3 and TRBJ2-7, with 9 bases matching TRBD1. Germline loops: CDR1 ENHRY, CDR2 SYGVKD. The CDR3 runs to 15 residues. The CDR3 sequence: CAISEGQGPSYGQYF. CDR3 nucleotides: TGTGCCATCAGTGAGGGACAGGGGCCTTCCTACGGGCAGTACTTC.

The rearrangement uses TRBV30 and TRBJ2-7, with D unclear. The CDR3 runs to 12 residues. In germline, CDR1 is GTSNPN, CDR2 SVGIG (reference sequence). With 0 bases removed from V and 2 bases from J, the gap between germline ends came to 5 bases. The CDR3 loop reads CAWSVVAYEQYF. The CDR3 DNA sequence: TGTGCCTGGAGTGTGGTTGCCTACGAGCAGTACTTC. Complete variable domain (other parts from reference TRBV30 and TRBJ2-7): SQTIHQWPATLVQPVGSPLSLECTVEGTSNPNLYWYRQAAGRGLQLLFYSVGIGQISSEVPQNLSASRPQDRQFILSSKKLLLSDSGFYLCAWSVVAYEQYFGPGTRLTVT.

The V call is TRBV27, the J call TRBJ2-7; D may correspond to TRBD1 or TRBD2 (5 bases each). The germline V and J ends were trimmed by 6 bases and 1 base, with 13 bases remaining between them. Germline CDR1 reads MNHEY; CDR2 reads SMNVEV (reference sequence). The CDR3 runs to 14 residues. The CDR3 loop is CASRRGVTSYEQYF. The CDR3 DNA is TGTGCCAGCAGACGAGGGGTGACGTCCTACGAGCAGTACTTC.

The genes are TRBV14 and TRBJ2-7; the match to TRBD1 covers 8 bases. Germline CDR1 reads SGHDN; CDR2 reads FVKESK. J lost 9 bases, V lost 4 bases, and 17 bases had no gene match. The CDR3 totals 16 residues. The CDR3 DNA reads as TGTGCCAGCAGCCTTAGACCGGGACAGGTCACCTACCGGCAGTACTTC. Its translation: CASSLRPGQVTYRQYF.

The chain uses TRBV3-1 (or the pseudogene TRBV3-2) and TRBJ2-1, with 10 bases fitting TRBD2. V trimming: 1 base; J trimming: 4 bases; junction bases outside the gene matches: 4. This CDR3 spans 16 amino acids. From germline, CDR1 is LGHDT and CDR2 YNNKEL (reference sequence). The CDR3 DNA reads TGTGCCAGCAGCCAAGTTCGACTAGCGGGTTACAATGAGCAGTTCTTC. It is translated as CASSQVRLAGYNEQFF.

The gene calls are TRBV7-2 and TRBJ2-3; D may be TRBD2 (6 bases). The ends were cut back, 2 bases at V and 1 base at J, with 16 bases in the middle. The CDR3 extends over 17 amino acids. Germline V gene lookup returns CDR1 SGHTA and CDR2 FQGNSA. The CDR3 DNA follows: TGTGCCAGCAGCTTATTAAGACTGGGGGGTCGCACAGATACGCAGTATTTT. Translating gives CASSLLRLGGRTDTQYF.

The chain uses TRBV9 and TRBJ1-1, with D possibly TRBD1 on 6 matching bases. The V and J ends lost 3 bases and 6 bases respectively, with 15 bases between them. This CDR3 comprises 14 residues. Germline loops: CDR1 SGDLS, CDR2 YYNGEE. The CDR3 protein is CASSARGDGPEAFF. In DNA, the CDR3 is TGTGCCAGCAGCGCAAGGGGGGACGGACCTGAAGCTTTCTTT.

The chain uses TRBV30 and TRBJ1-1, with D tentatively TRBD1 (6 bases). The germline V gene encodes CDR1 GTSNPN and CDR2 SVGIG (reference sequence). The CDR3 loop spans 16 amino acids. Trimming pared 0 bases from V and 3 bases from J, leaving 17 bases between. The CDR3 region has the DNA TGTGCCTGGAGTGTGGGGGCGCGTCCGGGGGACACTGAAGCTTTCTTT. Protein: CAWSVGARPGDTEAFF.

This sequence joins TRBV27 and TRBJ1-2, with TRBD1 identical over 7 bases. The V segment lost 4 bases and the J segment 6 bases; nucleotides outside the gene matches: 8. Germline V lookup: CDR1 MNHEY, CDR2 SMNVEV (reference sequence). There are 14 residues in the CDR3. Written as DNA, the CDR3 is TGTGCCAGCAGTTACTCGACAGGGACGAATGGCTACACCTTC. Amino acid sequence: CASSYSTGTNGYTF.

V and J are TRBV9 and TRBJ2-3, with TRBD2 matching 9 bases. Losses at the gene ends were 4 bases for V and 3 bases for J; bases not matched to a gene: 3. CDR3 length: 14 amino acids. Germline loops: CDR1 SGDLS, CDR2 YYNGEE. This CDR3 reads CASSRLADTDTQYF. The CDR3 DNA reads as TGTGCCAGCAGCCGACTAGCGGATACAGATACGCAGTATTTT.

Here the CDR3 DNA reads TGTGCCAGCAGCTCCACCGCTAACTATGGCTACACCTTC. Its protein is CASSSTANYGYTF. The chain couples TRBV6-5 to TRBJ1-2, with unresolved D. Germline V gene sequence: CDR1 MNHEY, CDR2 SVGAGI. Trimming cost V 6 bases and J 0 bases, with 8 bases left between them. This CDR3 contains 13 residues.

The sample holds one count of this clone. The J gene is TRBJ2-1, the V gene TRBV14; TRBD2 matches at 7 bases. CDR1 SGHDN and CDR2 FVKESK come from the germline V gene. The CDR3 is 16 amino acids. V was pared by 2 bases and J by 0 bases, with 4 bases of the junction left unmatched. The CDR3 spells CASSQHAGVSYNEQFF. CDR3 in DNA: TGTGCCAGCAGCCAACATGCGGGAGTCTCCTACAATGAGCAGTTCTTC.